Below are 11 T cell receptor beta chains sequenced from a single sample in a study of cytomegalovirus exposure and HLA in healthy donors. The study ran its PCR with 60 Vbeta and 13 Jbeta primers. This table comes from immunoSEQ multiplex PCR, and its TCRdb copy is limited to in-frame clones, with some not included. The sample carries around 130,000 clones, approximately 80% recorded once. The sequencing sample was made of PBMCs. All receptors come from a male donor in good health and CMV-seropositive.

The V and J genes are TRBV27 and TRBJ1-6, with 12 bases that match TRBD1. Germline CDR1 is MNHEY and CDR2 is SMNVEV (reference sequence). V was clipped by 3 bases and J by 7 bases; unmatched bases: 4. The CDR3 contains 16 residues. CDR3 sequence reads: CASSLPGTGGNSPLHF. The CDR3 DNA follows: TGTGCCAGCAGTTTGCCCGGGACAGGGGGCAATTCACCCCTCCACTTT.

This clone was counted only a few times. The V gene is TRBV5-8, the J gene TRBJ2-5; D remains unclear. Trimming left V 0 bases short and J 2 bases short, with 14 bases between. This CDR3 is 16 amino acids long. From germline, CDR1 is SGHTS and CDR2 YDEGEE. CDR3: CASSLAESRVQETQYF. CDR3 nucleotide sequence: TGTGCCAGCAGCTTGGCCGAGTCCCGAGTGCAAGAGACCCAGTACTTC. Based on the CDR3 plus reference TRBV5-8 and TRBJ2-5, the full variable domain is EAGVTQSPTHLIKTRGQQATLRCSPISGHTSVYWYQQALGLGLQFLLWYDEGEERNRGNFPPRFSGRQFPNYSSELNVNALELEDSALYLCASSLAESRVQETQYFGPGTRLLVL.

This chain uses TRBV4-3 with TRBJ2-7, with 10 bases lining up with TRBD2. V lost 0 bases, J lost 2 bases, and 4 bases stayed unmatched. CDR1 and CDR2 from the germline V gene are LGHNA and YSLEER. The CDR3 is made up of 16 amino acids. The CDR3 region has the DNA TGCGCCAGCAGCCAAGATGGGACTAGCGAGGCCTACGAGCAGTACTTC. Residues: CASSQDGTSEAYEQYF.

The CDR3 coding sequence is TGTGCCAGCAGTTTGGGGCAGGCCCCTCGGGAGCAGTACTTC. Protein sequence: CASSLGQAPREQYF. The V call is TRBV28, the J call TRBJ2-7, with a possible D match to TRBD1 (5 bases). The CDR3 covers 14 residues. V was pared by 3 bases and J by 7 bases, with 16 bases between. Germline lookup yields CDR1 MDHEN and CDR2 SYDVKM.

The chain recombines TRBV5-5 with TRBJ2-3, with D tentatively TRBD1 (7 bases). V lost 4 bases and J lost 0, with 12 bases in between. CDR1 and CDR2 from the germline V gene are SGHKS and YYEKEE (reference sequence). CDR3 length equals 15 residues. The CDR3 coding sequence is TGTGCCAGCAGCCCAGGGGGGTGGAGCACAGATACGCAGTATTTT. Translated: CASSPGGWSTDTQYF.

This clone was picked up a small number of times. The DNA of the CDR3 is TGTGCCTGGAGTGTATCGGACGAGCAGTACTTC. This gives the protein CAWSVSDEQYF. This chain uses TRBV30 with TRBJ2-7; D is undetermined. Trimming took 0 bases from V and 5 from J, leaving 5 bases between them. This CDR3 region has 11 residues. Germline loops: CDR1 GTSNPN, CDR2 SVGIG (reference sequence).

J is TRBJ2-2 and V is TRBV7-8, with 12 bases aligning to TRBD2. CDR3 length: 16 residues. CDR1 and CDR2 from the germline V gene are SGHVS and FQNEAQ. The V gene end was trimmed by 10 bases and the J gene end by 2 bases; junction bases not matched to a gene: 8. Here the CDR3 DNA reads TGTGCCACTAGCCGGACTAGCGGGGTTAACACCGGGGAGCTGTTTTTT. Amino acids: CATSRTSGVNTGELFF.

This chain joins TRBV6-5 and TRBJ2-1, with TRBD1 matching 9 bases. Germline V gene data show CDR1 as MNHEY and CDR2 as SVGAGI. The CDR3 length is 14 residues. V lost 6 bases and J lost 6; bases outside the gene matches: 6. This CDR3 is CASRTNRGLNEQFF. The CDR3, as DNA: TGTGCCAGCAGGACCAACAGGGGGCTCAATGAGCAGTTCTTC.

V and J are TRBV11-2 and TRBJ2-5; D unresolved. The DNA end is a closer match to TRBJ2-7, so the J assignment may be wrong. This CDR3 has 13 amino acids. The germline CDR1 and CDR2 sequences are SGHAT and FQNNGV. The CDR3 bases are TGTGCCAGCAGCTTAGGACTCGCATACGAGCAGTACTTC. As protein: CASSLGLAYEQYF.

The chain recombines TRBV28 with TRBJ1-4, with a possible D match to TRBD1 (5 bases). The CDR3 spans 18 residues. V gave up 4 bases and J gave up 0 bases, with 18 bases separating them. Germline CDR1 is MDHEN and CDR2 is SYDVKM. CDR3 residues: CASSSLTGLTSTNEKLFF. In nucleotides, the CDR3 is TGTGCCAGCAGTTCGTTGACGGGACTGACATCAACTAATGAAAAACTGTTTTTT.

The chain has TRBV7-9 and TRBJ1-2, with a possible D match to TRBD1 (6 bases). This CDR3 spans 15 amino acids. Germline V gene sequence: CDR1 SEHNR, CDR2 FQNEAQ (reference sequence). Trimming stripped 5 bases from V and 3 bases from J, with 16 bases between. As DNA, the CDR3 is TGTGCCAGCAGCGCCCAGGGGCTTCACTACTATGGCTACACCTTC. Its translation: CASSAQGLHYYGYTF.